The rows below give T cell receptor beta chains drawn from one sample of a study of blood T cell repertoires in COVID-19. The table came from immunoSEQ multiplex PCR; TCRdb's copy has only in-frame clones and leaves some out. The sample carries around 25,000 clones, 89% recorded once. The source material was peripheral blood. These receptors all stem from a man in his 70s with acute or convalescent COVID-19. Both conserved end residues are part of each CDR3. The D gene is left open where the match is weak. Where a row states a size, it is once, few, many or the class of an expanded clone; other rows omit it.

v_gene	j_gene	abundance	d_gene	CDR3nt	CDR3aa
TRBV2	TRBJ2-1	-	TRBD1	TGTGCCAGCAAGGGTCTCACAGGGGGGCTCAATGAGCAGTTCTTC	CASKGLTGGLNEQFF
TRBV25-1	TRBJ2-1	-	-	TGTGCCAGCAGTGGGACGGGGTCGACCTACAATGAGCAGTTCTTC	CASSGTGSTYNEQFF
TRBV3-1/TRBV3-2	TRBJ1-1	-	-	TGTGCCAGCAGCCAAGAATTCAGGGCAGGGTACACTGAAGCTTTCTTT	CASSQEFRAGYTEAFF
TRBV6-5	TRBJ1-5	-	-	TGTGCCCCGGAGGGAGGCAATCAGCCCCAGCATTTT	CAPEGGNQPQHF
TRBV2	TRBJ2-5	-	-	TGTGCCAGCGGGCTAGCTTTAACCCAAGAGACCCAGTACTTC	CASGLALTQETQYF
TRBV28	TRBJ1-5	few	-	TGTGCCAGCAGTTTCCAGGGCAATCAGCCCCAGCATTTT	CASSFQGNQPQHF
TRBV29-1	TRBJ2-1	few	-	TGCAGCGGCCGACTAGGAAGGGTTGGTGAGCAGTTCTTC	CSGRLGRVGEQFF
TRBV2	TRBJ2-6	few	TRBD2	TGTGCCAGCAGTGAAGCCCCCCGACGGGGGGGCCCCGGGGCCAACGTCCTGACTTTC	CASSEAPRRGGPGANVLTF
TRBV5-1	TRBJ2-2	once	TRBD2	TGCGCCAGCAGCTTTCGACTCGCGGGGGGGTCGAACACCGGGGAGCTGTTTTTT	CASSFRLAGGSNTGELFF
TRBV11-2	TRBJ1-6	few	-	TGTGCCAGCAGCCGCCTGGGAGGGTTAATGACCCTCCACTTT	CASSRLGGLMTLHF
TRBV9	TRBJ2-3	-	-	TGTGCCAGCAGCTCGTTTAGCACAGATACGCAGTATTTT	CASSSFSTDTQYF
TRBV5-6	TRBJ2-5	-	TRBD1	TGTGCCAGCAGCAATGGGGCTACAGGGGTAAAGACCCAGTACTTC	CASSNGATGVKTQYF
TRBV7-9	TRBJ2-1	-	TRBD1	TGTGCCAGCAGCGGTCGGGCAGGGGGTCGCAATGAGCAGTTCTTC	CASSGRAGGRNEQFF
TRBV5-4	TRBJ1-4	-	-	TGTGCAACGAGACACTCGGGGGGCCCTAATGAAAAACTGTTTTTT	CATRHSGGPNEKLFF
TRBV21-1	TRBJ2-7	-	-	TGTGCCAGCAGCTCTTACCCGGGACAGGGGGCACTTAATCCCTACGAGCAGTACTTC	CASSSYPGQGALNPYEQYF
TRBV28	TRBJ2-2	-	-	TGTGCCAGCACCCGGAGGAGGCGGGGGAACACCGGGGAGCTGTTTTTT	CASTRRRRGNTGELFF
TRBV29-1	TRBJ1-1	-	TRBD1	TGCAGCGCCGGGGACAGAAAAGCTTTCTTT	CSAGDRKAFF
TRBV7-9	TRBJ2-7	-	-	TGTGCCAGCAGCTTAGGCGGCAAGCCCTACGAGCAGTACTTC	CASSLGGKPYEQYF
TRBV19	TRBJ2-1	-	TRBD2	TGTGCCAGTTGGCTAGCGGGAACAAATGAGCAGTTCTTC	CASWLAGTNEQFF
TRBV10-1	TRBJ2-1	-	TRBD1	TGCGCCAGCAGTGTGAGGGGGACAGGGGCCGATGAGCAGTTCTTC	CASSVRGTGADEQFF
TRBV18	TRBJ1-2	-	TRBD1	TGTGCCAGCTCACCAGTCCAGGGGGGTAACTATGGCTACACCTTC	CASSPVQGGNYGYTF
TRBV2	TRBJ2-7	-	-	TGTGCCAGCAGTGCCCGGCGGACATCCTACGAGCAGTACTTC	CASSARRTSYEQYF
TRBV25-1	TRBJ1-2	-	-	TGTGCCAGCAAGGCAGGGGTGTATGGCTACACCTTC	CASKAGVYGYTF
TRBV28	TRBJ2-1	few	TRBD2	TGTGCCAGCAGAGAGGGACTAGCGGGAGTACGGAGTAGGCAGTTCTTC	CASREGLAGVRSRQFF
TRBV19	TRBJ2-1	-	-	TGTGCCAGTAGTGATAGGGCAGGGGACAATGAGCAGTTCTTC	CASSDRAGDNEQFF
TRBV7-7	TRBJ2-5	-	-	TGTGCCAGCAGCTCAGGGCTGGGTCAGACCCAGTACTTC	CASSSGLGQTQYF
TRBV24-1	TRBJ2-7	-	-	TGTGCCACCAGTGATCCCCCCCGGCGGGCACTTCCCTACGAGCAGTACTTC	CATSDPPRRALPYEQYF
TRBV29-1	TRBJ2-1	-	TRBD1	TGCAGCGTAGTCCTGGACAGGTGGAAGTTCTTC	CSVVLDRWKFF
TRBV5-1	TRBJ2-1	-	TRBD2	TGCGCCAGCAGCTTGGGAGCGGGGTTGGGCAATGAGCAGTTCTTC	CASSLGAGLGNEQFF
TRBV5-1	TRBJ2-5	-	-	TGCGCCAGCAGCCTGGGATCAGGGGAAGAGACCCAGTACTTC	CASSLGSGEETQYF
TRBV3-1/TRBV3-2	TRBJ2-7	-	TRBD2	TGTGCCAGCAGCCCTCTCAGCGGGGGACGTTACGAGCAGTACTTC	CASSPLSGGRYEQYF
TRBV19	TRBJ2-2	-	TRBD1	TGTGCCAGTATCCGGACAGGGGGCAACACCGGGGAGCTGTTTTTT	CASIRTGGNTGELFF
TRBV6-6	TRBJ1-2	once	TRBD1	TGTGCCAGCAGTTCACAGGGGGGATCCTTGAGTGGCTACACCTTC	CASSSQGGSLSGYTF
TRBV5-5	TRBJ2-1	-	-	TGTGCCAGCAGCTTGCGAGGGATAGGCTCCTACAATGAGCAGTTCTTC	CASSLRGIGSYNEQFF
TRBV6-4	TRBJ2-3	-	-	TGTGCCAGCAGTGGATGGCTAGCGCGCTTCACAGATACGCAGTATTTT	CASSGWLARFTDTQYF
TRBV7-2	TRBJ1-2	few	TRBD1	TGTGCCAGCAGCAGCGGACAGGGGAACTATGGCTACACCTTC	CASSSGQGNYGYTF
TRBV5-5	TRBJ1-5	-	-	TGTGCCAGCAGCTTGGGGGAGAATCAGCCCCAGCATTTT	CASSLGENQPQHF
TRBV7-7	TRBJ2-2	-	TRBD2	TGTGCCAGCAGCGCGCGCTTCGGGGGGGTCGGTACAAACACCGGGGAGCTGTTTTTT	CASSARFGGVGTNTGELFF
TRBV21-1	TRBJ1-1	-	-	TGTGCCAGCAAACCGTTCCCGGGGGCTTTCTTT	CASKPFPGAFF
TRBV7-9	TRBJ2-3	-	-	TGTGCCAGCAGCTTCCGGGACTTGCCCCTCCTCACAGATACGCAGTATTTT	CASSFRDLPLLTDTQYF
TRBV24-1	TRBJ2-1	-	TRBD1	TGTGCCACCAGTGACCCTAGACAGGGCCACTCCTACAATGAGCAGTTCTTC	CATSDPRQGHSYNEQFF
TRBV30	TRBJ1-1	-	-	TGTGCCTGGAGTGTGAGGGGAGGGGACACTGAAGCTTTCTTT	CAWSVRGGDTEAFF
TRBV5-1	TRBJ1-6	-	-	TGCGCCAGCAGCCGGACGGGGGGCCCTAGCTCCTATAATTCACCCCTCCACTTT	CASSRTGGPSSYNSPLHF
TRBV2	TRBJ1-5	-	TRBD1	TGTGCCAGCAGGACAGGGGACAATCAGCCCCAGCATTTT	CASRTGDNQPQHF
TRBV7-3	TRBJ2-1	-	-	TGTGCCAGCAGCGGAAGGGGCGGCGGAGGGAATGAGCAGTTCTTC	CASSGRGGGGNEQFF
TRBV6-5	TRBJ2-1	-	TRBD2	TGTGCCAGCAGGCCGGGGGGTTACAATGAGCAGTTCTTC	CASRPGGYNEQFF